The 29 T cell receptor beta chains in this list originate from one sample, sequenced in a study of shared clonotypes between healthy human individuals. Produced via immunoSEQ multiplex PCR; TCRdb's table is partial and in-frame only. Found here are about 1.1 million clones, roughly 74% of them singletons; the top ten hold roughly 0.61%. The sample comprised memory CD4+ T cells from PBMCs. The subset was: CD45RA-negative fraction. These receptors came from a young man in good health. Some clones in this sample may be carry-over from other donors' samples.

V and J are TRBV7-8 and TRBJ2-7; D not certain. The CDR3 length is 14 residues. Germline-derived CDR1 and CDR2 are SGHVS and FQNEAQ. V was trimmed by 1 base and J by 2 bases, leaving 9 bases between them. CDR3 sequence reads: CASSLGGLPYEQYF. CDR3 sequence (DNA): TGTGCCAGCAGCTTAGGTGGCTTACCCTACGAGCAGTACTTC.

Points on this clone: The same CDR3 is also encoded by other DNA sequences in this sample. V and J are TRBV6-6 and TRBJ1-2; 9 nucleotides agree with TRBD1. Germline V gene lookup returns CDR1 MNHNY and CDR2 SVGAGI (reference sequence). Losses at the gene ends were 5 bases for V and 8 bases for J; bases not matched to a gene: 6. CDR3 size: 13 residues. Here the CDR3 DNA reads TGTGCCAGCAGTCGGACAGGGGAGTACGGCTACACCTTC. Translation: CASSRTGEYGYTF.

This clone was observed a few times. The chain joins TRBV19 to TRBJ2-1, with 9 positions matching TRBD1. Germline V gene lookup returns CDR1 LNHDA and CDR2 SQIVND (reference sequence). The CDR3 runs 14 residues. Trimming cost V 6 bases and J 7 bases; bases outside gene matches: 7. Written as DNA, the CDR3 is TGTGCCAGTAGGGGACAGGGAGAATTTAATGAGCAGTTCTTC. Residues: CASRGQGEFNEQFF. The variable domain in full, with the rest retrieved from reference TRBV19 and TRBJ2-1, is DGGITQSPKYLFRKEGQNVTLSCEQNLNHDAMYWYRQDPGQGLRLIYYSQIVNDFQKGDIAEGYSVSREKKESFPLTVTSAQKNPTAFYLCASRGQGEFNEQFFGPGTRLTVL.

The chain couples TRBV19 to TRBJ2-7, with TRBD2 as a possible D gene (6 bases). V was clipped by 5 bases and J by 2 bases, with 13 bases between them. From germline, CDR1 is LNHDA and CDR2 SQIVND (reference sequence). The length of the CDR3 is 14 residues. The DNA of the CDR3 is TGTGCCAGTAGTGGAGGGTACACCACCTACGAGCAGTACTTC. Translated, it gives CASSGGYTTYEQYF.

This clone was picked up many times. The rearrangement links TRBV7-9 to TRBJ2-5; 10 bases fit TRBD2. With 5 bases clipped from V and 2 bases from J, the junction kept 5 bases outside the gene matches. The CDR3 spans 15 residues. CDR1 and CDR2 from the germline V gene are SEHNR and FQNEAQ (reference sequence). In nucleotides, the CDR3 is TGTGCCAGCAGCGCCGGGACTAGCGCGCAAGAGACCCAGTACTTC. Translated: CASSAGTSAQETQYF.

V is TRBV29-1 and J is TRBJ1-2, with TRBD1 matching 8 bases. CDR1 and CDR2 from the germline V gene are SQVTM and ANQGSEA. Germline trimming cut 4 bases from V and 0 bases from J; bases unmatched to any gene: 10. This CDR3 contains 16 residues. The DNA for the CDR3 is TGCAGCGTTGGGGGAGACAGGGGAACCCCTAACTATGGCTACACCTTC. Translating it yields CSVGGDRGTPNYGYTF.

The chain is built from TRBV6-6 and TRBJ1-2; no definite D call. V lost 4 bases, J lost 0 bases, and 6 bases lay in between. Germline V gene data show CDR1 as MNHNY and CDR2 as SVGAGI (reference sequence). The CDR3 has 13 amino acids. CDR3 amino acids: CASSLDPNYGYTF. The CDR3 nucleotides read TGTGCCAGCAGTTTGGACCCTAACTATGGCTACACCTTC.

The rearrangement joins TRBV29-1 to TRBJ2-7; D perhaps matches TRBD1 (6 bases). Germline V gene data show CDR1 as SQVTM and CDR2 as ANQGSEA. The CDR3 has 14 amino acids. V was pared by 5 bases and J by 3 bases, with 17 bases between. The CDR3, as DNA: TGCAGCGTTACAGGGTCCTACCCCCTCTACGAGCAGTACTTC. Its translation is CSVTGSYPLYEQYF.

The gene calls are TRBV28 and TRBJ1-1, with D unresolved. CDR1 and CDR2 from the germline V gene are MDHEN and SYDVKM. Deletions cut 2 bases from V and 4 bases from J, with 5 bases between. The CDR3 totals 12 residues. CDR3 sequence (DNA): TGTGCCAGCAGTTTACGGACCACTGAAGCTTTCTTT. It specifies CASSLRTTEAFF. Using reference TRBV28 and TRBJ1-1 for the parts outside the CDR3, the full variable domain is DVKVTQSSRYLVKRTGEKVFLECVQDMDHENMFWYRQDPGLGLRLIYFSYDVKMKEKGDIPEGYSVSREKKERFSLILESASTNQTSMYLCASSLRTTEAFFGQGTRLTVV.

On this clone: A far larger clone lies a single base away; this is likely a read error. This chain connects TRBV7-2 to TRBJ2-7, with 14 bases fitting TRBD2. Germline V gene data show CDR1 as SGHTA and CDR2 as FQGNSA. This CDR3 is 15 amino acids long. V dropped 5 bases and J dropped 8; count of bases not matched to a gene: 8. CDR3 protein: CASSPTSGRAWKQYF. In nucleotides, the CDR3 is TGTGCCAGCAGCCCGACTAGCGGGAGGGCCTGGAAGCAGTACTTC.

This clone was picked up many times. Other DNA variants within this sample encode the same CDR3. The chain recombines TRBV7-9 with TRBJ1-1; D is uncertain. Looked up from germline, CDR1 is SEHNR and CDR2 is FQNEAQ (reference sequence). The CDR3 has 13 amino acids. V lost 0 bases, J lost 4 bases, and 6 bases lay in between. CDR3 bases: TGTGCCAGCAGCTTAGCTGAGGGCACTGAAGCTTTCTTT. Its translation: CASSLAEGTEAFF.

This clone was found once. This chain uses TRBV27 with TRBJ1-1; D gene unclear. This CDR3 spans 13 amino acids. Trimming took 4 bases from V and 3 from J, leaving 9 bases between them. CDR1 and CDR2 from the germline V gene are MNHEY and SMNVEV (reference sequence). CDR3 amino acids: CASSSYRDTEAFF. CDR3 nucleotides: TGTGCCAGCAGTTCCTACCGGGACACTGAAGCTTTCTTT.

This clone has just a few counts. The chain is built from TRBV29-1 and TRBJ1-1; D remains unclear. The CDR3 length is 14 residues. CDR1 and CDR2 from the germline V gene are SQVTM and ANQGSEA. Trimming removed 7 bases from V and 0 bases from J, with 15 bases in between. The CDR3, as DNA: TGCAGCGCCGACACGACACAGATGAACACTGAAGCTTTCTTT. Translating gives CSADTTQMNTEAFF.

V gene TRBV6-5 combines with J gene TRBJ2-2, with TRBD1 identical over 8 bases. Germline V gives CDR1 MNHEY, CDR2 SVGAGI. The V segment lost 6 bases and the J segment 4 bases; nucleotides outside the gene matches: 7. The CDR3 has 15 residues. In DNA form, the CDR3 reads TGTGCCAGCAGAACCGGGACAGGTAGCACCGGGGAGCTGTTTTTT. Amino acid sequence: CASRTGTGSTGELFF.

The rearrangement links TRBV18 to TRBJ1-2; D ambiguous. Germline CDR1 KGHSH, CDR2 LQKENI. Trimming pared 3 bases from V and 0 bases from J, leaving 8 bases between. This CDR3 is 14 amino acids long. CDR3 sequence (DNA): TGTGCCAGCTCACCTTCAGTGACTAACTATGGCTACACCTTC. Protein product: CASSPSVTNYGYTF. The variable domain in full, with the rest retrieved from reference TRBV18 and TRBJ1-2, is NAGVMQNPRHLVRRRGQEARLRCSPMKGHSHVYWYRQLPEEGLKFMVYLQKENIIDESGMPKERFSAEFPKEGPSILRIQQVVRGDSAAYFCASSPSVTNYGYTFGSGTRLTVV.

This chain links TRBV5-1 with TRBJ2-3; the D is unclear. The V and J ends lost 5 bases and 5 bases respectively, with 15 bases between them. CDR1 is SGHRS and CDR2 is YFSETQ in the germline V gene. The CDR3 runs 14 residues. The CDR3 loop is CASSRTGPLDTQYF. In DNA, the CDR3 is TGCGCCAGCAGTAGGACCGGGCCTTTAGATACGCAGTATTTT. Full variable domain (remainder filled in from reference TRBV5-1 and TRBJ2-3): KAGVTQTPRYLIKTRGQQVTLSCSPISGHRSVSWYQQTPGQGLQFLFEYFSETQRNKGNFPGRFSGRQFSNSRSEMNVSTLELGDSALYLCASSRTGPLDTQYFGPGTRLTVL.

This clone was detected only once. The junction differs from germline at one of its ends, possibly a read error. The genes are TRBV6-6 and TRBJ1-2, with D unclear. CDR1 is MNHNY, CDR2 SVGAGI, per germline (reference sequence). The CDR3 sequence is 15 residues long. The CDR3 DNA reads as TGTGCCAGCAGTCTTGAACAAGGTGGGAGAAAGACCTATGGCTTC. This encodes CASSLEQGGRKTYGF.

The chain carries TRBV2 and TRBJ1-5, with TRBD1 identical over 8 bases. The J segment lost 6 bases and the V segment lost 4 bases, leaving 11 bases of the junction unmatched. The CDR3 is made up of 16 amino acids. Looked up from germline, CDR1 is SNHLY and CDR2 is FYNNEI. CDR3: CASSASPGQAGQPQHF. In DNA, the CDR3 is TGTGCCAGCAGTGCCTCACCGGGACAGGCAGGTCAGCCCCAGCATTTT.

The J gene is TRBJ2-5, the V gene TRBV7-9; TRBD2 agrees at 8 bases. The CDR3 spans 16 residues. After removal of 5 bases from V and 2 bases from J, the junction contained 10 bases not matched to a gene. Germline V gives CDR1 SEHNR, CDR2 FQNEAQ (reference sequence). The CDR3 sequence is CASSPWGSGIQETQYF. The CDR3 DNA reads TGTGCCAGCAGCCCTTGGGGTAGCGGGATACAAGAGACCCAGTACTTC.

CDR3 nucleotides: TGCGCCAGCACCCTGGCACCCCAAGAGACCCAGTACTTC. Its translation is CASTLAPQETQYF. This chain uses TRBV5-1 with TRBJ2-5; D remains ambiguous. V was shortened by 6 bases and J by 1 base, with 10 bases between the two germline ends. Germline V gives CDR1 SGHRS, CDR2 YFSETQ. The CDR3 totals 13 residues.

The chain combines TRBV19 with TRBJ2-6; 8 bases are a match to TRBD1. The CDR3 consists of 18 residues. Unmatched junction bases numbered 9, after V lost 5 bases and J lost 0 bases. Germline CDR1 reads LNHDA; CDR2 reads SQIVND (reference sequence). The CDR3 is CASSAWTGSDSGANVLTF. The CDR3 DNA is TGTGCCAGTAGTGCATGGACAGGGTCAGACTCTGGGGCCAACGTCCTGACTTTC. Based on the CDR3 plus reference TRBV19 and TRBJ2-6, the full variable domain is DGGITQSPKYLFRKEGQNVTLSCEQNLNHDAMYWYRQDPGQGLRLIYYSQIVNDFQKGDIAEGYSVSREKKESFPLTVTSAQKNPTAFYLCASSAWTGSDSGANVLTFGAGSRLTVL.

This clone occurred many times. This chain links TRBV10-3 with TRBJ2-1; 15 bases map to TRBD2. V trimming: 8 bases; J trimming: 5 bases; junction bases outside the gene matches: 10. This CDR3 has 17 amino acids. Germline CDR1 and CDR2: ENHRY and SYGVKD. The CDR3 loop is CAISGLAGGGDHNEQFF. The DNA for the CDR3 is TGTGCCATCTCGGGACTAGCGGGAGGAGGGGATCACAATGAGCAGTTCTTC.

The V call is TRBV2, the J call TRBJ2-3, with 13 bases aligning to TRBD2. The CDR3 is 15 amino acids. V lost 10 bases to trimming and J lost 5 bases; unmatched junction nucleotides: 9. From germline, CDR1 is SNHLY and CDR2 FYNNEI. CDR3 DNA sequence: TGTGCCACAGGGACTAGCGGGAACAGAGGAGATACGCAGTATTTT. Translating it yields CATGTSGNRGDTQYF. The full variable domain, with the rest looked up from reference TRBV2 and TRBJ2-3, is EPEVTQTPSHQVTQMGQEVILRCVPISNHLYFYWYRQILGQKVEFLVSFYNNEISEKSEIFDDQFSVERPDGSNFTLKIRSTKLEDSAMYFCATGTSGNRGDTQYFGPGTRLTVL.

This chain connects TRBV5-4 to TRBJ2-7; D is unclear. This CDR3 has 15 amino acids. V dropped 0 bases and J dropped 3 bases, with 13 bases sitting between them. In germline, CDR1 is SGHNT, CDR2 YYREEE (reference sequence). The CDR3 nucleotides read TGTGCCAGCAGCTTGGCCCACTCCCTGAGCTACGAGCAGTACTTC. Translating it yields CASSLAHSLSYEQYF.

This clone was counted ten times or more. The sample has other DNA sequences that encode this CDR3 too. The J gene is TRBJ2-7, the V gene TRBV5-1; possibly TRBD2 for D (5 bases). The length of the CDR3 is 15 residues. V lost 4 bases to trimming and J lost 5 bases, with 19 bases between them. Germline V gene sequence: CDR1 SGHRS, CDR2 YFSETQ. For the CDR3, the DNA is TGCGCCAGCAGCGCATCCCCCGGGGTCCCCCACGAGCAGTACTTC. Its translation is CASSASPGVPHEQYF.

This clone was found once. Within the sample, other DNA sequences also encode this same CDR3. CDR3 loop: CASSSRQKNTEAFF. Written as DNA, the CDR3 is TGTGCCAGCAGTTCCCGACAGAAGAACACTGAAGCTTTCTTT. This chain connects TRBV28 to TRBJ1-1, with D perhaps matching TRBD1 (5 bases). The CDR3 consists of 14 residues. V lost 4 bases and J 1 base, leaving 10 bases between the germline ends. Germline V gives CDR1 MDHEN, CDR2 SYDVKM.

The V and J genes are TRBV6-1 and TRBJ2-3; tentative D call: TRBD1 (6 bases). The germline V and J ends were trimmed by 6 bases and 0 bases, with 10 bases remaining between them. Per germline, CDR1 MNHNS and CDR2 SASEGT. The CDR3 runs to 14 residues. The CDR3 sequence: CASRGQLSTDTQYF. Here the CDR3 DNA reads TGTGCCAGCAGGGGACAACTCAGCACAGATACGCAGTATTTT.

This clone was seen a few times. This chain links TRBV30 with TRBJ1-1; D unclear. Germline values: CDR1 GTSNPN, CDR2 SVGIG (reference sequence). The germline V and J ends were trimmed by 0 bases and 1 base, with 9 bases remaining between them. This CDR3 has 14 residues. The CDR3 spells CAWSVGPGNTEAFF. Written as DNA, the CDR3 is TGTGCCTGGAGTGTAGGACCCGGGAACACTGAAGCTTTCTTT. Filled out from reference TRBV30 and TRBJ1-1, the complete variable domain reads SQTIHQWPATLVQPVGSPLSLECTVEGTSNPNLYWYRQAAGRGLQLLFYSVGIGQISSEVPQNLSASRPQDRQFILSSKKLLLSDSGFYLCAWSVGPGNTEAFFGQGTRLTVV.

The CDR3 nucleotides are TGTGCCAGCTCCCGCTGGGACAGGGATGGCTACACCTTC. It yields the protein CASSRWDRDGYTF. The rearrangement joins TRBV18 to TRBJ1-2; 9 bases align to TRBD1. The germline V gene has CDR1 KGHSH and CDR2 LQKENI. The V and J ends lost 6 bases and 6 bases, in that order; junction bases with no gene match: 5. This CDR3 region has 13 residues.